Listed below are T cell receptor beta chains from one sample, sequenced in a study of shared T cell receptors in the human thymus. Method: immunoSEQ multiplex PCR; TCRdb's copy keeps in-frame clones and lacks some. The repertoire holds about 400,000 clones, with just under 95% as singletons. Sequenced sample: thymocytes. The receptor set was obtained from a human donor. CDR3s include the opening cysteine and the closing phenylalanine or tryptophan. The D gene is left open where the match is weak. Rows give clone size only sometimes, using once, few, many, or a class for an expanded clone.

cdr3_nt	cdr3_aa	v_call	clone_size	j_call	d_call
TGTGCCAGCAGGACAACGGTGAAAAACTACACCTTC	CASRTTVKNYTF	TRBV19	-	TRBJ1-2	-
TGTGCCAGTAGCCTATCGGGGACTAGCGGGAGGGCCGGGGAGCTGTTTTTT	CASSLSGTSGRAGELFF	TRBV19	-	TRBJ2-2	TRBD2
TGTGCCAGCAGCTTAGGGCCAGATACGCAGTATTTT	CASSLGPDTQYF	TRBV7-2	-	TRBJ2-3	-
TGTGCCAGCAGCCAAGGCTCCCCAGGGGGAGAGACCCAGTACTTC	CASSQGSPGGETQYF	TRBV4-2	-	TRBJ2-5	TRBD1
TGTGCCAGCAGTTTTCGCCTAGCGGGAATTACGCAGTATTTT	CASSFRLAGITQYF	TRBV28	-	TRBJ2-3	TRBD2
TGTGCCAGCAGCCATCCCACCTACGAGCAGTACTTC	CASSHPTYEQYF	TRBV28	-	TRBJ2-7	-
TGTGCCAGCAGGGGGGACAGGGCCTTAACTAATGAAAAACTGTTTTTT	CASRGDRALTNEKLFF	TRBV2	-	TRBJ1-4	TRBD1
TGCGCCAGCAGAGGACTAGGCATAGCCAAAAACATTCAGTACTTC	CASRGLGIAKNIQYF	TRBV10-2	-	TRBJ2-4	TRBD2
TGTGCAAGTCGCTTAGGGGGGATCGGGGGGACCCTTAACACAGATACGCAGTATTTT	CASRLGGIGGTLNTDTQYF	TRBV12-2	-	TRBJ2-3	-
TGCAGTGCTAGCTGGGGCTACACCTTC	CSASWGYTF	TRBV20-1	once	TRBJ1-2	-
TGTGCCAGCAGCTTAGCCCACCTTAGAGGTCCGACTTACGAGCAGTACTTC	CASSLAHLRGPTYEQYF	TRBV11-2	-	TRBJ2-7	-
TGTGCCAAACGACAGGGGGTCGGCACCGGGGAGCTGTTTTTT	CAKRQGVGTGELFF	TRBV19	-	TRBJ2-2	TRBD1
TGTGCCAGCACCCTAAGGACAGATTGGCGTAATCAGCCCCAGCATTTT	CASTLRTDWRNQPQHF	TRBV27	-	TRBJ1-5	-
TGTGCCAGCAGTTTCCCGGGACAGGGGCCTCTACCCCCACATCAGCCCCAGCATTTT	CASSFPGQGPLPPHQPQHF	TRBV28	-	TRBJ1-5	TRBD1
TGTGCCAGTAGTACTTACCTACGGACGAGGAGCTCCTACAATGAGCAGTTCTTC	CASSTYLRTRSSYNEQFF	TRBV19	-	TRBJ2-1	-
TGTGCCAGCCATACACAGGGGGGAGTCTACGAGCAGTACTTC	CASHTQGGVYEQYF	TRBV28	-	TRBJ2-7	TRBD1
TGTGCCAGCAGCTTTTTAGCGGTGAACCAAGAGACCCAGTACTTC	CASSFLAVNQETQYF	TRBV5-4	-	TRBJ2-5	-
TGTGCCAGCAGTTTCGAGGGGCCCGGGGAGCTGTTTTTT	CASSFEGPGELFF	TRBV28	-	TRBJ2-2	-
TGTGCCTGGAGTAAGGGCCAGAACACTGAAGCTTTCTTT	CAWSKGQNTEAFF	TRBV30	-	TRBJ1-1	-
TGTGCCAGCAGTGAACCCCACAGGGCGGGTCTGGAGGAGCAGTACTTC	CASSEPHRAGLEEQYF	TRBV6-1	-	TRBJ2-7	-
TGTGCCAGTATAGAGGGGCAGGCCGCTAACAATGAGCAGTTCTTC	CASIEGQAANNEQFF	TRBV19	-	TRBJ2-1	-
TGTGCCAGCAGTTTACTGGGCGGGGTGAGGACCGGGGAGCTGTTTTTT	CASSLLGGVRTGELFF	TRBV27	-	TRBJ2-2	-
TGTGCCAGCAGGAAACTCGGGCCCTATGAGCAGTTCTTC	CASRKLGPYEQFF	TRBV6-1	once	TRBJ2-1	-
TGCGCCAGCAGCCAATGTCCGGGACACGAATACTACGAGCAGTACTTC	CASSQCPGHEYYEQYF	TRBV4-1	-	TRBJ2-7	-
TGTGCCAGCAGCTTGTCCAGGGGTGAAGCTTTCTTT	CASSLSRGEAFF	TRBV11-2	-	TRBJ1-1	-
TGTGCCAGCAGCTTAAAGAAGTCCGGCGCGCAGTTCTTC	CASSLKKSGAQFF	TRBV7-9	-	TRBJ2-1	-
TGTGCCAGCAGTCTAGCCCTCGGCGGGGCTAAAGCTTTCTTT	CASSLALGGAKAFF	TRBV28	-	TRBJ1-1	-
TGTGCCAGCAGCCAAGACGCAACTAGCGGGAGGGTTCTAGCCAAAAACATTCAGTACTTC	CASSQDATSGRVLAKNIQYF	TRBV4-2	-	TRBJ2-4	TRBD2
TGTGCCAGCAGCTTAGAAGGACAGGGGGCGAGTCAGCCCCAGCATTTT	CASSLEGQGASQPQHF	TRBV11-2	-	TRBJ1-5	TRBD1
TGTGCCAGCAGCCAAGATAAACTGCGGGACTCCTACGAGCAGTACTTC	CASSQDKLRDSYEQYF	TRBV14	-	TRBJ2-7	-
TGTGCCAGCAGTTACTCGAACCAGGGCCACGAGCAGTACTTC	CASSYSNQGHEQYF	TRBV6-6	-	TRBJ2-7	-